These 24 T cell receptor beta chains came from one sample sequenced in a study of shared clonotypes between healthy human individuals. This table comes from immunoSEQ multiplex PCR, and its TCRdb copy is limited to in-frame clones, with some not included. The data contain about 820,000 clones, almost 95% of them singletons. Naive CD8 cells comprised CD45RO-negative, CCR7-positively selected cells, excluding terminally differentiated effector memory CD45RA+ cells. Sequencing used naive CD8+ T cells sorted from blood. These receptors came from a man younger than 45 in good health.

This chain connects TRBV6-1 to TRBJ1-1; tentatively, D is TRBD1 (5 bases). The CDR3 is made up of 14 amino acids. Germline CDR1 is MNHNS and CDR2 is SASEGT. V gave up 6 bases and J gave up 6 bases, with 17 bases separating them. CDR3 nucleotides: TGTGCCAGCAGCAAGTACGGGGGTCGGGCTGAAGCTTTCTTT. It translates to CASSKYGGRAEAFF.

The chain links TRBV7-9 to TRBJ1-1; TRBD1 matches 11 bases. The CDR3 has 15 amino acids. Per germline, CDR1 SEHNR and CDR2 FQNEAQ (reference sequence). V lost 5 bases, J lost 5 bases, and 7 bases stayed unmatched. This CDR3 reads CASSTWTGGVTEAFF. Here the CDR3 DNA reads TGTGCCAGCAGCACCTGGACAGGGGGCGTTACTGAAGCTTTCTTT.

This chain uses TRBV28 with TRBJ1-5; 7 bases are shared with TRBD1. The CDR3 loop spans 15 amino acids. CDR1 and CDR2 from the germline V gene are MDHEN and SYDVKM. J lost 1 base, V lost 6 bases, and 6 bases had no gene match. CDR3 amino acids: CASRRTGISNQPQHF. DNA of the CDR3: TGTGCCAGCAGACGGACAGGCATCAGCAATCAGCCCCAGCATTTT.

The chain carries TRBV28 and TRBJ1-5; D unclear. Looked up from germline, CDR1 is MDHEN and CDR2 is SYDVKM. The CDR3 length is 14 residues. Trimming cost V 6 bases and J 1 base, with 10 bases left between them. CDR3 residues: CASSQLMSNQPQHF. CDR3 DNA: TGTGCCAGCAGCCAACTTATGAGCAATCAGCCCCAGCATTTT. The full variable domain, completed using reference TRBV28 and TRBJ1-5, is DVKVTQSSRYLVKRTGEKVFLECVQDMDHENMFWYRQDPGLGLRLIYFSYDVKMKEKGDIPEGYSVSREKKERFSLILESASTNQTSMYLCASSQLMSNQPQHFGDGTRLSIL.

J is TRBJ2-7 and V is TRBV19; no firm D call. Germline V gives CDR1 LNHDA, CDR2 SQIVND (reference sequence). V dropped 9 bases and J dropped 5 bases, with 26 bases sitting between them. The CDR3 sequence is 16 residues long. The CDR3 region is CARTPFGRPTVHEQYF. CDR3 nucleotides: TGTGCCAGGACCCCCTTTGGTAGGCCAACGGTACACGAGCAGTACTTC.

The chain has TRBV28 and TRBJ2-2; perhaps D is TRBD1 or TRBD2 (5 bases each). V was shortened by 8 bases and J by 1 base, with 14 bases between the two germline ends. Germline-derived CDR1 and CDR2 are MDHEN and SYDVKM. The CDR3 runs to 15 residues. The CDR3 DNA follows: TGTGCCAGCCGGACGGGACCGAAGAACACCGGGGAGCTGTTTTTT. Its translation is CASRTGPKNTGELFF.

V gene TRBV18 combines with J gene TRBJ2-7; TRBD1 is a possible D gene (6 bases). Deletions cut 3 bases from V and 1 base from J, with 13 bases between. This CDR3 is 15 amino acids long. Germline V CDR1 and CDR2: KGHSH, LQKENI. The CDR3 nucleotides are TGTGCCAGCTCACCGACGGGACACGATTCCTACGAGCAGTACTTC. Translation gives CASSPTGHDSYEQYF.

The rearrangement joins TRBV5-4 to TRBJ2-7; 12 nucleotides agree with TRBD1. V trimming: 0 bases; J trimming: 5 bases; junction bases outside the gene matches: 3. This CDR3 spans 15 amino acids. Germline-derived CDR1 and CDR2 are SGHNT and YYREEE (reference sequence). The CDR3 DNA reads TGTGCCAGCAGCTTGGAGGGACAGGGGGCCCACGAGCAGTACTTC. Amino acid sequence: CASSLEGQGAHEQYF. Full variable domain (missing parts from reference TRBV5-4 and TRBJ2-7): ETGVTQSPTHLIKTRGQQVTLRCSSQSGHNTVSWYQQALGQGPQFIFQYYREEENGRGNFPPRFSGLQFPNYSSELNVNALELDDSALYLCASSLEGQGAHEQYFGPGTRLTVT.

In DNA form, the CDR3 reads TGTGCCAGCAGCTTACAGGGGTTGAACAAATATGGCTACACCTTC. This gives the protein CASSLQGLNKYGYTF. This chain uses TRBV6-1 with TRBJ1-2; 7 positions match TRBD1. V lost 6 bases and J lost 5; bases outside the gene matches: 12. This CDR3 region has 15 residues. Germline loops: CDR1 MNHNS, CDR2 SASEGT.

This chain uses TRBV11-2 with TRBJ2-5; 8 bases match TRBD2. The trim removed 2 bases at V and 4 bases at J, leaving 9 bases unmatched. The CDR3 spans 16 residues. Germline CDR1 reads SGHAT; CDR2 reads FQNNGV. CDR3 sequence: CASSLIWGGRLETQYF. CDR3 DNA sequence: TGTGCCAGCAGCTTAATTTGGGGCGGGAGGTTAGAGACCCAGTACTTC.

This clone was seen a single time. V gene TRBV6-1 combines with J gene TRBJ2-3; no firm D call. Germline CDR1 is MNHNS and CDR2 is SASEGT. Trimming shortened V by 2 bases and J by 6 bases, and 12 bases separated the two germline ends. The CDR3 has 14 amino acids. The CDR3 region is CASSEPTVGDTQYF. The DNA of the CDR3 is TGTGCCAGCAGTGAACCGACGGTGGGGGATACGCAGTATTTT.

The chain joins TRBV7-9 to TRBJ2-1; 7 nucleotides match TRBD2. Unmatched junction bases numbered 7, after V lost 3 bases and J lost 2 bases. Germline CDR1 is SEHNR and CDR2 is FQNEAQ (reference sequence). The CDR3 loop spans 16 amino acids. The CDR3 nucleotides read TGTGCCAGCAGCTTCCCGCTGAGCGGGACCTACAATGAGCAGTTCTTC. Amino acid sequence: CASSFPLSGTYNEQFF.

Comments on this clone: The sample holds other DNA sequences that translate to the same CDR3. The chain joins TRBV7-9 to TRBJ2-6; D gene uncertain. Germline CDR1 SEHNR, CDR2 FQNEAQ (reference sequence). V dropped 1 base and J dropped 0 bases, with 4 bases sitting between them. This CDR3 is 15 amino acids long. The CDR3 coding sequence is TGTGCCAGCAGCTTAGGGGGCTCTGGGGCCAACGTCCTGACTTTC. Amino acids: CASSLGGSGANVLTF.

This chain joins TRBV27 and TRBJ1-1, with TRBD1 as a possible D gene (6 bases). V was shortened by 0 bases and J by 7 bases, with 12 bases between the two germline ends. CDR3 length: 14 residues. Germline CDR1 is MNHEY and CDR2 is SMNVEV (reference sequence). The CDR3 protein is CASSLSQGTYEAFF. The CDR3 nucleotides are TGTGCCAGCAGTTTATCGCAGGGGACGTATGAAGCTTTCTTT.

The chain employs TRBV27 and TRBJ2-1, with TRBD2 matching 10 bases. The junction had 7 bases not matched to a gene; V was cut back by 1 base and J by 7 bases. CDR1 MNHEY and CDR2 SMNVEV come from the germline V gene (reference sequence). This CDR3 region has 16 residues. The CDR3 DNA follows: TGTGCCAGCAGTTTATTTGTACTAGCGGGAACGAATGAGCAGTTCTTC. It yields the protein CASSLFVLAGTNEQFF.

The rearrangement joins TRBV7-2 to TRBJ2-7; D is unresolved. This CDR3 contains 14 residues. V shed 1 base and J shed 2 bases, with 9 bases lying between them. Germline V CDR1 and CDR2: SGHTA, FQGNSA. CDR3 DNA sequence: TGTGCCAGCAGCTTAGGCAGTTCTCCCTACGAGCAGTACTTC. Its protein product is CASSLGSSPYEQYF.

V gene TRBV2 combines with J gene TRBJ2-5, with D possibly being TRBD1 or TRBD2 (6 bases each). Germline V gene lookup returns CDR1 SNHLY and CDR2 FYNNEI. This CDR3 spans 13 amino acids. The V and J ends lost 7 bases and 5 bases respectively, with 14 bases between them. The CDR3 DNA sequence: TGTGCCAGCAATGGCGGGACAAGTGAGACCCAGTACTTC. It yields the protein CASNGGTSETQYF.

The rearrangement uses TRBV19 and TRBJ1-1; D unclear. The V and J ends lost 1 base and 7 bases respectively, with 16 bases between them. Looked up from germline, CDR1 is LNHDA and CDR2 is SQIVND (reference sequence). The CDR3 is made up of 15 amino acids. CDR3 coding DNA: TGTGCCAGTAGTATAGCCGACCGGGAGGCCTTTGAAGCTTTCTTT. It translates to CASSIADREAFEAFF.

The rearrangement joins TRBV27 to TRBJ2-5; a possible D gene is TRBD1 (5 bases). The length of the CDR3 is 13 residues. V was shortened by 5 bases and J by 5 bases, with 12 bases between the two germline ends. Germline lookup yields CDR1 MNHEY and CDR2 SMNVEV (reference sequence). The CDR3: CASSLERQETQYF. For the CDR3, the DNA is TGTGCCAGCAGTCTCGAGCGACAGGAGACCCAGTACTTC.

This rearrangement joins TRBV25-1 to TRBJ2-2; D might be TRBD1 (5 bases). Germline assignment: CDR1 MGHDK and CDR2 SYGVNS. Trimming left V 2 bases short and J 13 bases short, with 8 bases between. This CDR3 comprises 11 residues. CDR3 region: CASSEGAGLFF. The CDR3 DNA follows: TGTGCCAGCAGTGAAGGGGCCGGGCTGTTTTTT.

The V gene is TRBV30, the J gene TRBJ2-1; D might be TRBD1 (5 bases). Germline CDR1 reads GTSNPN; CDR2 reads SVGIG (reference sequence). The CDR3 sequence is 13 residues long. The V and J ends lost 6 bases and 4 bases respectively, with 13 bases between them. The CDR3 coding sequence is TGTGCCTGTTCGTCAGGGTTTTACAATGAGCAGTTCTTC. Encoded protein: CACSSGFYNEQFF.

This clone was recorded once. The rearrangement joins TRBV15 to TRBJ2-5; D is possibly TRBD1 or TRBD2 (6 bases each). Trimming shortened V by 0 bases and J by 2 bases, and 13 bases separated the two germline ends. Germline-derived CDR1 and CDR2 are LNHNV and YYDKDF (reference sequence). This CDR3 region has 16 residues. In DNA form, the CDR3 reads TGTGCCACCAGCAGAGATTGGGGGGCGGAACAAGAGACCCAGTACTTC. Its translation: CATSRDWGAEQETQYF. Combining the CDR3 with reference TRBV15 and TRBJ2-5 gives the whole variable domain DAMVIQNPRYQVTQFGKPVTLSCSQTLNHNVMYWYQQKSSQAPKLLFHYYDKDFNNEADTPDNFQSRRPNTSFCFLDIRSPGLGDTAMYLCATSRDWGAEQETQYFGPGTRLLVL.

This sequence joins TRBV27 and TRBJ2-1; D is possibly TRBD2 (6 bases). The germline V and J ends were trimmed by 10 bases and 7 bases, with 17 bases remaining between them. From germline, CDR1 is MNHEY and CDR2 SMNVEV (reference sequence). This CDR3 is 13 amino acids long. CDR3 DNA: TGTGCCACCCACCCGGGAGTTTGGAATGAGCAGTTCTTC. Encoded protein: CATHPGVWNEQFF.

Regarding this clone: The same CDR3 is also encoded by other DNA sequences in this sample. V usage is TRBV7-9 and J usage is TRBJ2-1; maybe TRBD2 (5 bases). Per the germline V gene, CDR1 is SEHNR and CDR2 is FQNEAQ (reference sequence). The ends were cut back, 1 base at V and 0 bases at J, with 7 bases in the middle. The length of the CDR3 is 15 residues. CDR3 in amino acids: CASSLVGSSYNEQFF. The DNA of the CDR3 is TGTGCCAGCAGCTTAGTGGGGAGCTCCTACAATGAGCAGTTCTTC. Full variable domain (remainder filled in from reference TRBV7-9 and TRBJ2-1): DTGVSQNPRHKITKRGQNVTFRCDPISEHNRLYWYRQTLGQGPEFLTYFQNEAQLEKSRLLSDRFSAERPKGSFSTLEIQRTEQGDSAMYLCASSLVGSSYNEQFFGPGTRLTVL.